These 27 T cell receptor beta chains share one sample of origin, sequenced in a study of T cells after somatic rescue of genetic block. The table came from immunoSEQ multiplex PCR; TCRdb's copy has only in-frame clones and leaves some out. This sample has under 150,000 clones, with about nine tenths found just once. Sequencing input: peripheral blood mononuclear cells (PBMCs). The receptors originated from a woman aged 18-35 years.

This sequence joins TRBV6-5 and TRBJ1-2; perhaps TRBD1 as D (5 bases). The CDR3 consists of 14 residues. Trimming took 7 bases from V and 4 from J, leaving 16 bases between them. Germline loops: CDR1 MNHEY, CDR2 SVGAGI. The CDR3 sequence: CASTPIRGGYGYTF. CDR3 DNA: TGTGCCAGCACCCCGATACGCGGGGGCTATGGCTACACCTTC.

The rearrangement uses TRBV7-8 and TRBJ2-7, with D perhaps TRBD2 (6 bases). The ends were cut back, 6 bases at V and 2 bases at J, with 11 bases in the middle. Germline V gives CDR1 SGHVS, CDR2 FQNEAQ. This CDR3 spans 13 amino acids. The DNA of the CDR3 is TGTGCCAGCAGTCCCGGGAGTACCTACGAGCAGTACTTC. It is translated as CASSPGSTYEQYF. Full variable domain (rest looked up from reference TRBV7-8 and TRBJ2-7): GAGVSQSPRYKVAKRGQDVALRCDPISGHVSLFWYQQALGQGPEFLTYFQNEAQLDKSGLPSDRFFAERPEGSVSTLKIQRTQQEDSAVYLCASSPGSTYEQYFGPGTRLTVT.

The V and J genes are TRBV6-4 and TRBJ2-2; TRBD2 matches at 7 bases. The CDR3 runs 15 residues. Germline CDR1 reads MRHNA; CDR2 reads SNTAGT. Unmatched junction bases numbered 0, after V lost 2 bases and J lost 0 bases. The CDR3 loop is CASSDGLANTGELFF. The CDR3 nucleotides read TGTGCCAGCAGTGACGGACTAGCGAACACCGGGGAGCTGTTTTTT.

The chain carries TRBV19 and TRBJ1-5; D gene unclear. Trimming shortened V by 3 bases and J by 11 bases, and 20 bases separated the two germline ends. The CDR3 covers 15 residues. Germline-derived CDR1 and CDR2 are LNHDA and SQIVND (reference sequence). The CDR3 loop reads CASSIGFGYLGTQHF. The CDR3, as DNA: TGTGCCAGTAGTATTGGGTTTGGCTATTTAGGCACCCAGCATTTT.

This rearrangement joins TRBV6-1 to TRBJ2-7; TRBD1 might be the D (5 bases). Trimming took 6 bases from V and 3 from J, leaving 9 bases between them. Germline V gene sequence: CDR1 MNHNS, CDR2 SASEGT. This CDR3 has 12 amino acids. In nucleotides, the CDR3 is TGTGCCAGCAGGGACACCTTCTACGAGCAGTACTTC. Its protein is CASRDTFYEQYF.

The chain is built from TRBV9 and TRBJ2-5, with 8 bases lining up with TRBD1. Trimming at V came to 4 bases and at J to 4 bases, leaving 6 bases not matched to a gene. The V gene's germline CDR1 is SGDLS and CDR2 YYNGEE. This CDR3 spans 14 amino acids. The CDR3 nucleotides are TGTGCCAGCAGCCCCGGACAGGGTCGAGAGACCCAGTACTTC. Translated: CASSPGQGRETQYF.

DNA of the CDR3: TGCGCCAGCAGCCTACCGCCTCATGGTCAATTTAACACCGGGGAGCTGTTTTTT. Protein: CASSLPPHGQFNTGELFF. The chain joins TRBV4-3 to TRBJ2-2, with D unresolved. Germline CDR1 and CDR2: LGHNA and YSLEER. V was trimmed by 4 bases and J by 2 bases, leaving 20 bases between them. The length of the CDR3 is 18 residues.

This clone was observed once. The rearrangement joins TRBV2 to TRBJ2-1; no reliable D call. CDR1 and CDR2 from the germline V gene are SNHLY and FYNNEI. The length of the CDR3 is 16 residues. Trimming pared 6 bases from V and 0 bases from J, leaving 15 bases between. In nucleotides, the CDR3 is TGTGCCAGCAGCCTCGCGCCCCCGAGCTCCTACAATGAGCAGTTCTTC. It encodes CASSLAPPSSYNEQFF.

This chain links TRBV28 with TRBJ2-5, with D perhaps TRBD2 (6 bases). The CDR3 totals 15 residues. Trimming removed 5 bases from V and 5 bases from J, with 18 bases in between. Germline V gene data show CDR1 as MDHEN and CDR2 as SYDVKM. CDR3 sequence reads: CASSMGREAVETQYF. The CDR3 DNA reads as TGTGCCAGCAGTATGGGCAGGGAGGCGGTGGAGACCCAGTACTTC.

This chain's CDR3 is CASSIQNTEAFF. CDR3 in DNA: TGTGCCAGCAGCATCCAGAACACTGAAGCTTTCTTT. The chain is built from TRBV7-2 and TRBJ1-1; D is ambiguous. Trimming took 5 bases from V and 1 from J, leaving 5 bases between them. CDR3 length: 12 residues. The germline CDR1 and CDR2 sequences are SGHTA and FQGNSA.

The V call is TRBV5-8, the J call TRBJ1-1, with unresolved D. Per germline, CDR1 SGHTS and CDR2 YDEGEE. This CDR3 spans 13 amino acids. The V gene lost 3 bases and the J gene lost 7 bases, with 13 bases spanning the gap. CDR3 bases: TGTGCCAGCAGCTCGTCGGTCCCAATTGAAGCTTTCTTT. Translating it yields CASSSSVPIEAFF.

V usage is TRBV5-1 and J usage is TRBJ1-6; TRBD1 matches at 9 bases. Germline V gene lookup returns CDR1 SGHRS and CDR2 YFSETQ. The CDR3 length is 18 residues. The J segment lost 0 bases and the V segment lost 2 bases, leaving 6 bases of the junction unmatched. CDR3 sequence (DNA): TGCGCCAGCAGCTTTAGGGGACAGGGAAGCTCCTATAATTCACCCCTCCACTTT. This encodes CASSFRGQGSSYNSPLHF.

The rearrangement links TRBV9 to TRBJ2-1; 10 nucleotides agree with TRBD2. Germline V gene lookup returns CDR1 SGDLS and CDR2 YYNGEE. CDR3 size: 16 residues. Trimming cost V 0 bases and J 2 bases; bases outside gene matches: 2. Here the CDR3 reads CASSVELAGTYNEQFF. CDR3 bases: TGTGCCAGCAGCGTAGAACTAGCGGGGACCTACAATGAGCAGTTCTTC.

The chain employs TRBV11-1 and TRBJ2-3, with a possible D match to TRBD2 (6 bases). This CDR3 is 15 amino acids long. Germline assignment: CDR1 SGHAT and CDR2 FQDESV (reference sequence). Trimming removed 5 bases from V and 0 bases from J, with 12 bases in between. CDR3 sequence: CASSRTTTSTDTQYF. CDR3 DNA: TGTGCCAGCAGCCGGACTACTACTAGCACAGATACGCAGTATTTT.

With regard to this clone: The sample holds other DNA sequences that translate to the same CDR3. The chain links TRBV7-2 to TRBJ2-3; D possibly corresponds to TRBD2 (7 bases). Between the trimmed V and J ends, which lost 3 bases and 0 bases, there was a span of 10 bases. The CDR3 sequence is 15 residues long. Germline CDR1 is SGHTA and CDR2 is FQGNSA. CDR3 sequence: CASSFGGASTDTQYF. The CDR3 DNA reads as TGTGCCAGCAGCTTTGGGGGGGCTAGCACAGATACGCAGTATTTT.

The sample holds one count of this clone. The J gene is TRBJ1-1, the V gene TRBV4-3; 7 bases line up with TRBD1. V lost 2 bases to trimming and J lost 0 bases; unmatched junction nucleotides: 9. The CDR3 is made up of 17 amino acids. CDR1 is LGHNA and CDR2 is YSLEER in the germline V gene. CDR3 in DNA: TGCGCCAGCAGCCAAAGCCCAACGGGACAGTTGAACACTGAAGCTTTCTTT. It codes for CASSQSPTGQLNTEAFF.

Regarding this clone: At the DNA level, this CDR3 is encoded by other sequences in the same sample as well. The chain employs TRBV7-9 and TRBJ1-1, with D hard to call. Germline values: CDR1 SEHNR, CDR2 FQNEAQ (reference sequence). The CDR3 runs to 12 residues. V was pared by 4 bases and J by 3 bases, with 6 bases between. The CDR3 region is CASSSSYTEAFF. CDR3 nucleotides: TGTGCCAGCAGCTCAAGTTACACTGAAGCTTTCTTT.

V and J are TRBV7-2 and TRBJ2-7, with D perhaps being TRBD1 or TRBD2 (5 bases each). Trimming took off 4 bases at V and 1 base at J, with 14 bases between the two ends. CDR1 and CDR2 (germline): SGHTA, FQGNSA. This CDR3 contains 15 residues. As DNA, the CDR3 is TGTGCCAGCAGCTCCCGGGACGTGCCTTCCTACGAGCAGTACTTC. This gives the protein CASSSRDVPSYEQYF.

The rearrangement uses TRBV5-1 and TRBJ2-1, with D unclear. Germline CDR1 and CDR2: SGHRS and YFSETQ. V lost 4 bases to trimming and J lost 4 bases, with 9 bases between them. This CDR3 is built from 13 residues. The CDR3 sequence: CASSLGWYNEQFF. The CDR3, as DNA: TGCGCCAGCAGCCTCGGGTGGTACAATGAGCAGTTCTTC.

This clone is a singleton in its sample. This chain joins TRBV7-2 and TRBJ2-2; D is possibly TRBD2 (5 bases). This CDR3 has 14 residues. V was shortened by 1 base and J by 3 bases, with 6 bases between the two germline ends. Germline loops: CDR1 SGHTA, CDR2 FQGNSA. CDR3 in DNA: TGTGCCAGCAGCTTAGACGGGGACACCGGGGAGCTGTTTTTT. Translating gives CASSLDGDTGELFF.

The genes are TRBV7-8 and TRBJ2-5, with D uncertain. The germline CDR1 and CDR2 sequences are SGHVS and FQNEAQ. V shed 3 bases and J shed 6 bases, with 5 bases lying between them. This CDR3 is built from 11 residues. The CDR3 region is CASSFDKTQYF. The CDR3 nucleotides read TGTGCCAGCAGCTTTGACAAGACCCAGTACTTC.

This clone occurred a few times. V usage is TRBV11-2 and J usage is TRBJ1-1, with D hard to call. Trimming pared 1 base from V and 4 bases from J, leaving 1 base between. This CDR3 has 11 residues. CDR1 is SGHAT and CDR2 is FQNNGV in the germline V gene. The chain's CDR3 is CASSLVTEAFF. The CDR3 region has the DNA TGTGCCAGCAGCTTAGTCACTGAAGCTTTCTTT.

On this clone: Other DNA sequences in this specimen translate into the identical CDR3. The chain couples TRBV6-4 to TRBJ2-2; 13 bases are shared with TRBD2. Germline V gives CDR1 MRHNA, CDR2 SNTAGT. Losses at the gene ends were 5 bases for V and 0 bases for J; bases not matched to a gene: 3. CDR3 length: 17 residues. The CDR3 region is CASSPTSGGANTGELFF. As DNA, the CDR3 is TGTGCCAGCAGTCCCACTAGCGGGGGGGCGAACACCGGGGAGCTGTTTTTT.

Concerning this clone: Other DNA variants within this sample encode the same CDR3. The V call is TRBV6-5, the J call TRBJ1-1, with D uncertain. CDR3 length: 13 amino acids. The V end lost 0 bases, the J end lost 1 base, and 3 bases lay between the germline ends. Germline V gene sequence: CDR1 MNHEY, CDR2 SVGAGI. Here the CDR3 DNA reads TGTGCCAGCAGTTACTCTGAGAACACTGAAGCTTTCTTT. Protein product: CASSYSENTEAFF.

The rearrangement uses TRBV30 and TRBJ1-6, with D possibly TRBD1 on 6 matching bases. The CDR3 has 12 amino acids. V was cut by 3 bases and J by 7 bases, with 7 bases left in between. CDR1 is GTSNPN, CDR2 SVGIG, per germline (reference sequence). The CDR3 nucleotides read TGTGCCTGGAGGGACAGAAATTCACCCCTCCACTTT. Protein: CAWRDRNSPLHF. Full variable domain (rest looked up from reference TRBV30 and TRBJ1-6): SQTIHQWPATLVQPVGSPLSLECTVEGTSNPNLYWYRQAAGRGLQLLFYSVGIGQISSEVPQNLSASRPQDRQFILSSKKLLLSDSGFYLCAWRDRNSPLHFGNGTRLTVT.

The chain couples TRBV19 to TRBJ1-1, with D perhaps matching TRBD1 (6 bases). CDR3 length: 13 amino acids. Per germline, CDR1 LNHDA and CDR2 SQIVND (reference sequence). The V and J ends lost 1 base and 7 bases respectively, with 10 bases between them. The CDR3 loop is CASSIGAGDEAFF. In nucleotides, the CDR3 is TGTGCCAGTAGTATAGGGGCAGGGGATGAAGCTTTCTTT.

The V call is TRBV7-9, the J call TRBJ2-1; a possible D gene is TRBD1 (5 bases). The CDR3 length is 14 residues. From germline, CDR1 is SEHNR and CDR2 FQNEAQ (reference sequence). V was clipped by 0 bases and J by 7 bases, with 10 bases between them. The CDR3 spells CASSLARGMNEQFF. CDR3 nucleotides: TGTGCCAGCAGCTTAGCAAGGGGTATGAATGAGCAGTTCTTC.